These 23 T cell receptor beta chains originate from one sample sequenced in a study of blood T cell repertoires in COVID-19 (dated by TCRdb to about 2020). The library was produced with the immunoSEQ multiplex PCR assay. TCRdb limited this immuneACCESS table to in-frame rearrangements with V and J called. A share of clones is missing; checked studies link under half to unresolved V genes, and the rest is unexplained. This sample comprises roughly 180,000 clones, 60% to 85% of them detected only once. Together, the top ten hold roughly 8.8% of the sample. The sample was peripheral blood. These receptor sequences come from a woman aged 45 to 65 with active or convalescent COVID-19.

The rearrangement links TRBV2 to TRBJ2-1; 11 nucleotides agree with TRBD2. CDR1 and CDR2 from the germline V gene are SNHLY and FYNNEI. The CDR3 is 15 residues long. Trimming cost V 4 bases and J 7 bases; bases outside gene matches: 6. This CDR3 is CASSGRLAGGNEQFF. The CDR3 DNA follows: TGTGCCAGCAGTGGGAGGCTAGCGGGAGGTAATGAGCAGTTCTTC.

The CDR3 bases are TGTGCCAGCAGGGAGACAGGGTGGGATGAAAAACTGTTTTTT. Translation: CASRETGWDEKLFF. The gene calls are TRBV2 and TRBJ1-4; 7 nucleotides line up with TRBD1. This CDR3 is built from 14 residues. Trimming removed 6 bases from V and 6 bases from J; junction bases left unmatched: 7. Per the germline V gene, CDR1 is SNHLY and CDR2 is FYNNEI. The full variable domain, with the rest looked up from reference TRBV2 and TRBJ1-4, is EPEVTQTPSHQVTQMGQEVILRCVPISNHLYFYWYRQILGQKVEFLVSFYNNEISEKSEIFDDQFSVERPDGSNFTLKIRSTKLEDSAMYFCASRETGWDEKLFFGSGTQLSVL.

The chain combines TRBV29-1 with TRBJ2-7; TRBD1 is a possible D gene (5 bases). This CDR3 contains 13 residues. Germline V gene sequence: CDR1 SQVTM, CDR2 ANQGSEA. Trimming pared 2 bases from V and 1 base from J, leaving 9 bases between. Here the CDR3 reads CSVEKDTSYEQYF. The DNA of the CDR3 is TGCAGCGTTGAAAAGGACACATCCTACGAGCAGTACTTC.

The chain combines TRBV9 with TRBJ2-6; 9 bases line up with TRBD2. The CDR3 sequence is 15 residues long. Trimming took 4 bases from V and 4 from J; bases not matched to a gene: 3. Looked up from germline, CDR1 is SGDLS and CDR2 is YYNGEE. Written as DNA, the CDR3 is TGTGCCAGCAGCCGAGCGGGAGGAGGGGCCAACGTCCTGACTTTC. This encodes CASSRAGGGANVLTF.

There are a few counts of this clone. The V and J genes are TRBV6-2 or TRBV6-3 and TRBJ1-5; D gene unclear. The CDR3 consists of 15 residues. Deletions cut 0 bases from V and 4 bases from J, with 10 bases between. The germline gives CDR1 MNHEY, CDR2 SVGEGT. CDR3 amino acids: CASSYSAGENQPQHF. In DNA, the CDR3 is TGTGCCAGCAGTTACTCAGCGGGTGAGAATCAGCCCCAGCATTTT.

This clone has more than one count but fewer than ten. This chain connects TRBV19 to TRBJ2-2, with 8 bases matching TRBD1. Losses at the gene ends were 7 bases for V and 3 bases for J; bases not matched to a gene: 7. The length of the CDR3 is 15 residues. CDR1 is LNHDA and CDR2 is SQIVND in the germline V gene (reference sequence). CDR3 DNA: TGTGCCAGTAAAACAGGGGGATTATACACCGGGGAGCTGTTTTTT. The encoded protein is CASKTGGLYTGELFF.

As regards this clone: The same CDR3 can be traced to other DNA sequences in this sample. This chain joins TRBV7-3 and TRBJ1-6; D call uncertain. Germline-derived CDR1 and CDR2 are SGHTA and FQGTGA. V was trimmed by 5 bases and J by 7 bases, leaving 12 bases between them. The CDR3 totals 14 residues. The CDR3 DNA is TGTGCCAGCAGCCTCGGGAGCCCCAATTCACCCCTCCACTTT. This codes for CASSLGSPNSPLHF.

V is TRBV4-3 and J is TRBJ2-7; TRBD1 matches at 11 bases. Unmatched junction bases numbered 9, after V lost 1 base and J lost 7 bases. This CDR3 has 16 residues. Germline V gene lookup returns CDR1 LGHNA and CDR2 YSLEER. Here the CDR3 reads CASSQATGTGGREQYF. CDR3 in DNA: TGCGCCAGCAGCCAAGCAACCGGGACAGGGGGGCGGGAGCAGTACTTC.

This clone was counted a few times. The chain employs TRBV29-1 and TRBJ2-2, with TRBD1 as a possible D gene (5 bases). This CDR3 contains 13 residues. V was pared by 7 bases and J by 1 base, with 10 bases between. Germline loops: CDR1 SQVTM, CDR2 ANQGSEA. CDR3 in amino acids: CSGKGQNTGELFF. CDR3 nucleotide sequence: TGCAGCGGGAAAGGACAGAACACCGGGGAGCTGTTTTTT.

The gene calls are TRBV6-5 and TRBJ2-7; a weak D match, TRBD1 (7 bases). Trimming cost V 6 bases and J 10 bases, with 22 bases left between them. The CDR3 length is 14 residues. CDR1 MNHEY and CDR2 SVGAGI come from the germline V gene. The chain's CDR3 is CASSRGTDQDLQYF. The DNA for the CDR3 is TGTGCCAGCAGCCGCGGGACAGATCAGGATCTCCAGTACTTC.

V usage is TRBV15 and J usage is TRBJ1-5; TRBD1 matches 8 bases. The CDR3 has 17 residues. Per the germline V gene, CDR1 is LNHNV and CDR2 is YYDKDF (reference sequence). V gave up 0 bases and J gave up 1 base; unmatched junction bases: 5. CDR3 in DNA: TGTGCCACCAGCAGAGATCTCCAGGGGGCGAGCAATCAGCCCCAGCATTTT. This translates into CATSRDLQGASNQPQHF.

The V and J genes are TRBV3-1 (or the pseudogene TRBV3-2) and TRBJ2-5; TRBD1 is a possible D gene (6 bases). V shed 8 bases and J shed 0 bases, with 16 bases lying between them. The CDR3 extends over 15 amino acids. Germline assignment: CDR1 LGHDT and CDR2 YNNKEL (reference sequence). In nucleotides, the CDR3 is TGTGCCAGCTTAAACAGGGTAGGAGACCAAGAGACCCAGTACTTC. It is translated as CASLNRVGDQETQYF.

The chain is built from TRBV20-1 and TRBJ2-5; no clear D. From germline, CDR1 is DFQATT and CDR2 SNEGSKA (reference sequence). The ends were cut back, 4 bases at V and 3 bases at J, with 6 bases in the middle. The length of the CDR3 is 11 residues. CDR3 sequence: CSAIPKETQYF. The CDR3 DNA is TGCAGTGCTATTCCAAAAGAGACCCAGTACTTC.

The rearrangement uses TRBV3-1 (or the pseudogene TRBV3-2) and TRBJ2-1, with 7 bases aligning to TRBD1. The germline V gene has CDR1 LGHDT and CDR2 YNNKEL (reference sequence). With 7 bases clipped from V and 0 bases from J, the junction kept 6 bases outside the gene matches. The CDR3 length is 15 residues. The CDR3 loop reads CASTTGDSSYNEQFF. CDR3 coding DNA: TGTGCCAGCACCACCGGGGACAGCTCCTACAATGAGCAGTTCTTC.

This clone has just one count. This chain joins TRBV11-3 and TRBJ2-1, with a possible D match to TRBD2 (6 bases). With 5 bases removed from V and 9 bases from J, the gap between germline ends came to 8 bases. The V gene's germline CDR1 is SGHNT and CDR2 YENEEA. The CDR3 covers 11 residues. The CDR3 here is CASSLSGEQFF. The CDR3 bases are TGTGCCAGCAGCCTTAGCGGTGAGCAGTTCTTC.

The chain links TRBV30 to TRBJ2-7; 9 bases line up with TRBD2. The junction had 3 bases not matched to a gene; V was cut back by 0 bases and J by 3 bases. The CDR3 spans 14 residues. The germline CDR1 and CDR2 sequences are GTSNPN and SVGIG (reference sequence). The CDR3 DNA follows: TGTGCCTGGAGTGTGGCTAGCGGGGACTACGAGCAGTACTTC. Encoded protein: CAWSVASGDYEQYF.

The CDR3 sequence is CASSRGTANNQPQHF. Written as DNA, the CDR3 is TGCGCCAGCAGCCGAGGGACAGCCAACAATCAGCCCCAGCATTTT. V is TRBV4-3 and J is TRBJ1-5; 7 bases agree with TRBD1. The germline V gene has CDR1 LGHNA and CDR2 YSLEER. Germline trimming cut 4 bases from V and 3 bases from J; bases unmatched to any gene: 6. This CDR3 has 15 residues.

The rearrangement joins TRBV9 to TRBJ2-3, with TRBD2 matching over 11 bases. The V gene's germline CDR1 is SGDLS and CDR2 YYNGEE. The CDR3 is made up of 16 amino acids. V dropped 4 bases and J dropped 6; count of bases not matched to a gene: 10. CDR3 in amino acids: CASSPFSGGAGDTQYF. The CDR3 region has the DNA TGTGCCAGCAGCCCTTTTAGCGGGGGGGCCGGGGATACGCAGTATTTT.

Note on this clone: Compared with germline, one end of the junction differs, possibly owing to a read error. V usage is TRBV30 and J usage is TRBJ1-1, with D maybe TRBD1 (6 bases). Per germline, CDR1 GTSNPN and CDR2 SVGIG (reference sequence). The CDR3 runs 11 residues. This chain's CDR3 is CAWSLGGGTNF. The DNA for the CDR3 is TGTGCCTGGAGCCTGGGCGGGGGGACAAACTTT. Full variable domain (remainder filled in from reference TRBV30 and TRBJ1-1): SQTIHQWPATLVQPVGSPLSLECTVEGTSNPNLYWYRQAAGRGLQLLFYSVGIGQISSEVPQNLSASRPQDRQFILSSKKLLLSDSGFYLCAWSLGGGTNFGQGTRLTVV.

The rearrangement joins TRBV7-2 to TRBJ1-1; 8 bases are shared with TRBD1. CDR3 size: 16 residues. CDR1 is SGHTA, CDR2 FQGNSA, per germline. After removal of 1 base from V and 7 bases from J, the junction contained 11 bases not matched to a gene. CDR3 bases: TGTGCCAGCAGCTTAGATTTACAGGGGGGAAGGGATGAAGCTTTCTTT. It specifies CASSLDLQGGRDEAFF.

This clone was detected a few times. V is TRBV14 and J is TRBJ2-5; 11 bases agree with TRBD2. Germline CDR1 is SGHDN and CDR2 is FVKESK. CDR3 length equals 16 residues. The trim removed 6 bases at V and 0 bases at J, leaving 6 bases unmatched. CDR3 amino acids: CASSDGLAGNQETQYF. CDR3 DNA sequence: TGTGCCAGCAGTGACGGACTAGCGGGCAACCAAGAGACCCAGTACTTC.

This clone has more than one count but fewer than ten. The chain links TRBV4-2 to TRBJ2-2; TRBD2 matches at 10 bases. Germline trimming cut 0 bases from V and 6 bases from J; bases unmatched to any gene: 4. In germline, CDR1 is LGHNA, CDR2 YNFKEQ. This CDR3 contains 16 residues. The CDR3, as DNA: TGTGCCAGCAGCCAAGATACAGCGGGGGGGCCCGGGGAGCTGTTTTTT. As protein: CASSQDTAGGPGELFF.

This sequence joins TRBV19 and TRBJ1-6; the match to TRBD1 covers 8 bases. This CDR3 is built from 14 residues. Per germline, CDR1 LNHDA and CDR2 SQIVND (reference sequence). The V and J ends lost 5 bases and 8 bases, in that order; junction bases with no gene match: 5. The CDR3 DNA is TGTGCCAGTAGTCTCTCAGGGGGCTATTCACCCCTCCACTTT. This codes for CASSLSGGYSPLHF.